The entry below gives a single T cell receptor beta chain sequence along with its context. Antigen: not known. The sample belongs to a study of CD8+CD57+ T cells in acquired aplastic anemia. Overall study findings and caveats: Researchers reported that CD8+ Simpson's diversity was not significantly different in patients versus controls.

V shed 1 base and J shed 3 bases, with 9 bases lying between them. Germline values: CDR1 MNHEY, CDR2 SVGAGI. CDR3 size: 14 residues. According to the study, genomic DNA was the template for TCR beta VDJ and CDR3 profiling. TCRdb re-derived calls from the reads in MiXCR, one entry per CDR3 protein. The table records around 150,000 distinct CDR3 sequences, roughly 40% of them present only once. The TCR was taken from a human donor in good health. V usage is TRBV6-5 and J usage is TRBJ1-1, with TRBD1 as a possible D gene (6 bases). Sequenced input: sorted CD4+, CD8+, or CD8+CD57+ T cells (not recorded which) from PBMCs. The CDR3 loop is CASSYWDKDTEAFF. For the CDR3, the DNA is TGTGCCAGCAGTTACTGGGACAAGGACACTGAAGCTTTCTTT.